A single TCR beta chain is shown here with its context. The antigen is undetermined. TCRdb reprocessed the reads with MiXCR, giving one entry per CDR3 protein. The sample records roughly 700,000 distinct CDR3 sequences, about 30% being singletons. V was pared by 2 bases and J by 7 bases, with 23 bases between. This CDR3 is 17 amino acids long. The data originate from a study of T cell repertoires in cytomegalovirus infection. About the study: In the study, CMV epitopes included recently identified HLA-C-restricted and well-studied HLA-B-restricted ones.

Study outcomes and limitations: Public TCR beta family frequency separated CMV-and-HLA carriers, including in an independent cohort.

The chain couples TRBV12-3 or TRBV12-4 to TRBJ1-2, with a weak D call TRBD1 (6 bases). Material: cultured PBMCs, obtained from culture after CMV antigen stimulation. This clonotype was sampled from a human donor in good health (CMV status not recorded). Some clones in this sample may be carry-over from other donors' samples. In nucleotides, the CDR3 is TGTGCCAGCAGTTTATATGGGGGCGCCCTTATAAATGGTGGCTACACCTTC. Its protein product is CASSLYGGALINGGYTF.